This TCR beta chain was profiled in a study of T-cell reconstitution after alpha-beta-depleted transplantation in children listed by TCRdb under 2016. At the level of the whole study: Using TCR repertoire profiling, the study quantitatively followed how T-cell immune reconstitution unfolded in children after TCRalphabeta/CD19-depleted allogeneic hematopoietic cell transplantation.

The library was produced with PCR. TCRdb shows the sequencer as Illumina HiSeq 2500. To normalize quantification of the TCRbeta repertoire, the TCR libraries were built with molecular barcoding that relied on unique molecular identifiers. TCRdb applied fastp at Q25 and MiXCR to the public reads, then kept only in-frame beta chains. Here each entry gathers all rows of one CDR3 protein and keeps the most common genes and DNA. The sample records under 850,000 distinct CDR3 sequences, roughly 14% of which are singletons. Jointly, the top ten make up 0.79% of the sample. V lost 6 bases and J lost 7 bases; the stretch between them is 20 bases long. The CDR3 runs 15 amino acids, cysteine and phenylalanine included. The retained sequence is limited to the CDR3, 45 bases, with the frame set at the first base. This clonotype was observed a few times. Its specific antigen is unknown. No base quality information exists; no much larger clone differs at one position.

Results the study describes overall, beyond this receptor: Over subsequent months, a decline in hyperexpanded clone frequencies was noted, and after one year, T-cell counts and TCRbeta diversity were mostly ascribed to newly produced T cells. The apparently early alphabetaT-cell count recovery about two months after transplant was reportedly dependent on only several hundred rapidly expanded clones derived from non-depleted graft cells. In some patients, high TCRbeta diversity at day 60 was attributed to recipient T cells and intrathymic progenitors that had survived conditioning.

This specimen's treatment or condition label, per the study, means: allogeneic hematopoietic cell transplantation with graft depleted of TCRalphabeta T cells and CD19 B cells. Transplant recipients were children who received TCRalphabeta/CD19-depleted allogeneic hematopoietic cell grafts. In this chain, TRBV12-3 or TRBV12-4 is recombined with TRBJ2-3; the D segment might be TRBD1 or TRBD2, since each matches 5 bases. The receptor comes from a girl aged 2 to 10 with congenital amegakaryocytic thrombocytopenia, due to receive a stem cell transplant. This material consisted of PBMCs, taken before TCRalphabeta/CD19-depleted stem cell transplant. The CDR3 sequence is CASREGRDYWHTQYF. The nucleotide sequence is TGTGCCAGCAGAGAGGGACGGGATTATTGGCATACGCAGTATTTT.